The present entry profiles one T cell receptor beta chain with its context. Study processing details: For nucleated cells, counts were estimated from reference gene primer amplification. Data came from immunoSEQ multiplex PCR; TCRdb stores just in-frame clones and leaves some out. D and trimming were read from the DNA, whereas the V and J calls and clone size are those reported in that table. This sample yields 60,000 to 85,000 clones, of which roughly 85% are seen a single time; roughly 3.6% belongs to the top ten. This CDR3 is built from 16 residues. Per germline, CDR1 KGHDR and CDR2 SFDVKD. J was trimmed by 5 bases and V by 1 base; bases with no gene match: 3. These data originate in a study of blood T cell repertoires in COVID-19. Looking at the study overall: Acute and convalescent COVID-19 specimens originated in the United States, Italy and Spain.

The chain recombines TRBV24-1 with TRBJ2-2; 10 bases are a match to TRBD2. This sequence was found in a woman aged 50 to 65 with COVID-19, enrolled during active disease. Sequencing used peripheral blood. Here the CDR3 reads CATSDFASGSTGELFF. The CDR3 nucleotides are TGTGCCACCAGTGATTTTGCTAGCGGGAGTACCGGGGAGCTGTTTTTT.